The entry below describes one T cell receptor (beta chain). Its antigen is currently unknown. V lost 3 bases to trimming and J lost 6 bases, with 5 bases between them. The germline V gene has CDR1 LNHDA and CDR2 SQIVND (reference sequence). This CDR3 has 12 residues. Sequencing targeted expressed TCRB transcripts, as all isolated RNA had been reverse transcribed. The assay was immunoSEQ multiplex PCR, and TCRdb's table has in-frame clones only and misses some. Here the sample spans 600,000 or so clones, 11% to 15% being singletons. Every donor had blood drawn once into heparin, roughly 120 mL on average. Sorting based on CD45RO/CCR7/CD25/CD127/CD95/CD27 separated CD4+ naive, central memory, regulatory and stem cell-like memory cells. The data belong to a study of beta chain features in type 1 diabetes. Study-level findings and limits: Researchers report that Type 1 diabetes patients had moderately but significantly shorter TCRB CDR3s across all four CD4+ subsets. Patients and controls would be equally affected if PCR favored shorter templates. For type 1 diabetes patients, VDJ junctions showed fewer insertions and more deletions.

The source is a man younger than 30 with type 1 diabetes. The specimen was naive CD4+ T cells from blood. The chain joins TRBV19 to TRBJ2-2; no reliable D call. The CDR3: CASSMSAGELFF. The CDR3 DNA follows: TGTGCCAGTAGTATGTCGGCCGGGGAGCTGTTTTTT.